Below are 29 T cell receptor beta chains sequenced from a single sample in a study of shared clonotypes between healthy human individuals (dated by TCRdb to 2020 to 2021). The library was prepared using the immunoSEQ multiplex PCR assay. The table was pulled from immuneACCESS by TCRdb, which kept in-frame rearrangements only. Such tables lose some clones; where checked, under half of the loss comes from unresolved V genes, and the rest has no known cause. For this sample there are about a million clones; approximately 80% appear just once. 1.5% of the sample lies in the top ten. Sequencing used memory CD4+ T cells sorted from blood. The cell subset or site label here, explained by the study, means: CD45RA-negative fraction. Every receptor here comes from a man between 18 and 35 years old in good health.

The rearrangement links TRBV27 to TRBJ1-5; D uncertain. V was clipped by 4 bases and J by 2 bases, with 15 bases between them. This CDR3 has 16 residues. Per the germline V gene, CDR1 is MNHEY and CDR2 is SMNVEV (reference sequence). DNA of the CDR3: TGTGCCAGCAGTTCCCAAGGTATATTCGGCAATCAGCCCCAGCATTTT. Translation gives CASSSQGIFGNQPQHF.

With regard to this clone: The sample has other DNA sequences that encode this CDR3 too. This chain connects TRBV9 to TRBJ2-3; 14 bases map to TRBD2. CDR3 length: 17 residues. V shed 1 base, J shed 4 bases, and the junction held 5 bases outside the gene matches. The germline V gene has CDR1 SGDLS and CDR2 YYNGEE. CDR3 nucleotides: TGTGCCAGCAGCGTAAGAGGACTAGCGGGGGGACCAGATACGCAGTATTTT. It translates to CASSVRGLAGGPDTQYF.

The CDR3 loop reads CASSGPGQGGQPQHF. CDR3 coding DNA: TGTGCCAGCAGTGGTCCTGGACAGGGAGGACAGCCCCAGCATTTT. V gene TRBV28 combines with J gene TRBJ1-5; TRBD1 agrees at 8 bases. CDR3 size: 15 residues. Trimming cost V 5 bases and J 7 bases; bases outside gene matches: 10. The germline gives CDR1 MDHEN, CDR2 SYDVKM.

The chain recombines TRBV7-9 with TRBJ1-2, with D maybe TRBD1 (5 bases). Trimming left V 3 bases short and J 9 bases short, with 8 bases between. Germline lookup yields CDR1 SEHNR and CDR2 FQNEAQ (reference sequence). The CDR3 is made up of 11 amino acids. The CDR3 DNA reads TGTGCCAGCAGCTTGGGGGTGAGCTACACCTTC. As protein: CASSLGVSYTF.

This chain links TRBV15 with TRBJ1-5, with unresolved D. The V gene's germline CDR1 is LNHNV and CDR2 YYDKDF (reference sequence). V was pared by 0 bases and J by 6 bases, with 6 bases between. The CDR3 runs 13 residues. CDR3 loop: CATSRDLSQPQHF. The CDR3 DNA is TGTGCCACCAGCAGAGATTTGTCTCAGCCCCAGCATTTT.

This clone has ten or more counts. This sequence joins TRBV28 and TRBJ1-2, with 8 bases lining up with TRBD1. Germline V lookup: CDR1 MDHEN, CDR2 SYDVKM. The CDR3 spans 12 residues. The V segment lost 9 bases and the J segment 4 bases; nucleotides outside the gene matches: 4. CDR3 DNA sequence: TGTGCCAGTATCGGGACAGGCTATGGCTACACCTTC. Protein product: CASIGTGYGYTF.

Note on this clone: Other DNA sequences in this sample translate to the same CDR3. The chain recombines TRBV28 with TRBJ2-2, with D unclear. V was trimmed by 4 bases and J by 4 bases, leaving 4 bases between them. This CDR3 region has 12 residues. The V gene's germline CDR1 is MDHEN and CDR2 SYDVKM. CDR3 sequence (DNA): TGTGCCAGCAGTTCCTCCACCGGGGAGCTGTTTTTT. Its protein product is CASSSSTGELFF.

This rearrangement joins TRBV28 to TRBJ1-2; unclear D gene. The germline CDR1 and CDR2 sequences are MDHEN and SYDVKM. The length of the CDR3 is 11 residues. Trimming removed 2 bases at V and 8 bases at J, with 6 bases between. In DNA form, the CDR3 reads TGTGCCAGCAGTTTAGGCTTCGGCTACACCTTC. Translation: CASSLGFGYTF.

The chain links TRBV28 to TRBJ1-2; D is ambiguous. V lost 2 bases and J 0 bases, leaving 7 bases between the germline ends. Per germline, CDR1 MDHEN and CDR2 SYDVKM. This CDR3 has 14 residues. The chain's CDR3 is CASSLATTNYGYTF. For the CDR3, the DNA is TGTGCCAGCAGTTTAGCCACCACTAACTATGGCTACACCTTC.

The gene calls are TRBV28 and TRBJ1-2; D call uncertain. The CDR3 has 13 residues. Deletions cut 5 bases from V and 3 bases from J, with 10 bases between. CDR1 is MDHEN, CDR2 SYDVKM, per germline. CDR3 in amino acids: CASSTGIYYGYTF. CDR3 sequence (DNA): TGTGCCAGCAGTACCGGGATTTACTATGGCTACACCTTC.

This clone was observed once. The chain combines TRBV6-5 with TRBJ2-3; 7 nucleotides match TRBD2. V dropped 7 bases and J dropped 4; count of bases not matched to a gene: 8. This CDR3 spans 14 amino acids. Germline V lookup: CDR1 MNHEY, CDR2 SVGAGI. CDR3 sequence: CASKASGGADTQYF. CDR3 nucleotides: TGTGCCAGCAAGGCTAGCGGCGGAGCAGATACGCAGTATTTT.

This chain joins TRBV5-5 and TRBJ2-5; D gene unclear. The CDR3 spans 12 residues. Trimming left V 4 bases short and J 3 bases short, with 7 bases between. Germline-derived CDR1 and CDR2 are SGHKS and YYEKEE (reference sequence). CDR3 sequence reads: CASSRTEETQYF. The DNA for the CDR3 is TGTGCCAGCAGCCGGACCGAAGAGACCCAGTACTTC.

As for this clone: Within the sample, other DNA sequences also encode this same CDR3. J is TRBJ1-4 and V is TRBV6-1; D perhaps matches TRBD1 (5 bases). The CDR3 extends over 15 amino acids. V lost 2 bases and J lost 7, with 14 bases in between. Germline V gene lookup returns CDR1 MNHNS and CDR2 SASEGT. The CDR3 DNA reads TGTGCCAGCAGTGAAATTCGGGGGTCCGGTGAAAAACTGTTTTTT. Residues: CASSEIRGSGEKLFF.

About this clone itself: Other DNA sequences in this specimen translate into the identical CDR3. The chain recombines TRBV11-2 with TRBJ1-1; D is unclear. Trimming left V 2 bases short and J 1 base short, with 5 bases between. Germline loops: CDR1 SGHAT, CDR2 FQNNGV. This CDR3 region has 13 residues. The CDR3 DNA sequence: TGTGCCAGCAGCTTACTGCGGAACACTGAAGCTTTCTTT. This sequence encodes CASSLLRNTEAFF.

Of note for this clone: Distinct nucleotide sequences in the sample also encode this CDR3. The rearrangement links TRBV5-1 to TRBJ1-1; D call uncertain. V was pared by 0 bases and J by 1 base, with 4 bases between. Looked up from germline, CDR1 is SGHRS and CDR2 is YFSETQ. The CDR3 is 13 residues long. CDR3: CASSLDQNTEAFF. As DNA, the CDR3 is TGCGCCAGCAGCTTGGACCAGAACACTGAAGCTTTCTTT.

In nucleotides, the CDR3 is TGTGCCAGCAGTGGACGACAGGGATTAAATCAGCCCCAGCATTTT. Translation gives CASSGRQGLNQPQHF. The chain couples TRBV2 to TRBJ1-5; 7 bases line up with TRBD1. Trimming removed 4 bases from V and 4 bases from J; junction bases left unmatched: 7. The CDR3 totals 15 residues. Looked up from germline, CDR1 is SNHLY and CDR2 is FYNNEI.

This chain uses TRBV28 with TRBJ2-2; D is ambiguous. The CDR3 loop spans 11 amino acids. The germline V gene has CDR1 MDHEN and CDR2 SYDVKM. V dropped 1 base and J dropped 6 bases, with 0 bases sitting between them. The CDR3 here is CASSLSGELFF. The CDR3 DNA reads TGTGCCAGCAGTTTATCCGGGGAGCTGTTTTTT.

Notes on this clone: Other DNA sequences in the same sample also yield this CDR3. The chain is built from TRBV28 and TRBJ2-6; D uncertain. CDR1 and CDR2 from the germline V gene are MDHEN and SYDVKM. Trimming took off 2 bases at V and 2 bases at J, with 7 bases between the two ends. The CDR3 has 15 residues. In DNA form, the CDR3 reads TGTGCCAGCAGTTTAGGTGGGGCTGGGGCCAACGTCCTGACTTTC. This codes for CASSLGGAGANVLTF.

CDR3 loop: CAISESRTGTDTQYF. The CDR3 nucleotides read TGTGCCATCAGTGAGTCGAGGACAGGCACAGATACGCAGTATTTT. The chain employs TRBV10-3 and TRBJ2-3; perhaps TRBD1 as D (6 bases). This CDR3 has 15 amino acids. Germline values: CDR1 ENHRY, CDR2 SYGVKD. Trimming shortened V by 0 bases and J by 1 base, and 8 bases separated the two germline ends.

The chain links TRBV9 to TRBJ2-2; D not resolved. The CDR3 has 14 amino acids. The germline V and J ends were trimmed by 0 bases and 7 bases, with 10 bases remaining between them. Germline CDR1 and CDR2: SGDLS and YYNGEE. The CDR3 DNA follows: TGTGCCAGCAGCGTAGGGTGGACGAGCGGGGAGCTGTTTTTT. It yields the protein CASSVGWTSGELFF.

As regards this clone: A much larger clone sits a single nucleotide away, making a read error possible. The DNA for the CDR3 is TGTGCCAGCAGCTCGGGACAGTTCTATGGCTACACCTTC. This sequence encodes CASSSGQFYGYTF. The chain employs TRBV7-2 and TRBJ1-2; TRBD1 matches 7 bases. Unmatched junction bases numbered 3, after V lost 4 bases and J lost 4 bases. The CDR3 is 13 residues long. CDR1 is SGHTA and CDR2 is FQGNSA in the germline V gene.

A few counts support this clone. The chain employs TRBV5-1 and TRBJ2-3; 13 nucleotides align to TRBD2. The CDR3 extends over 16 amino acids. J gave up 2 bases and V 4 bases, and 4 bases lay outside the gene matches. Germline CDR1 is SGHRS and CDR2 is YFSETQ. CDR3 amino acids: CASSEGTSGVTDTQYF. CDR3 DNA sequence: TGCGCCAGCAGCGAAGGGACTAGCGGGGTCACAGATACGCAGTATTTT.

The chain has TRBV2 and TRBJ1-2, with 9 bases aligning to TRBD1. Germline V gene data show CDR1 as SNHLY and CDR2 as FYNNEI. The CDR3 contains 17 residues. Trimming took 6 bases from V and 2 from J; bases not matched to a gene: 13. The CDR3 region is CASRTGQGGAINYGYTF. For the CDR3, the DNA is TGTGCCAGCAGAACGGGACAGGGAGGGGCGATAAACTATGGCTACACCTTC.

The chain combines TRBV11-2 with TRBJ2-7; the D gene is possibly TRBD2 (5 bases). Per germline, CDR1 SGHAT and CDR2 FQNNGV. The CDR3 totals 13 residues. Between the trimmed V and J ends, which lost 7 bases and 1 base, there was a span of 11 bases. The CDR3 region has the DNA TGTGCCAGCACCTCCGGGATTTCCTACGAGCAGTACTTC. Protein sequence: CASTSGISYEQYF.

CDR3 coding DNA: TGTGCCAGCAGCCCCACCCTAGCGGGTCCCAGCTCTGGGGCCAACGTCCTGACTTTC. This gives the protein CASSPTLAGPSSGANVLTF. The chain has TRBV5-4 and TRBJ2-6; 8 nucleotides line up with TRBD2. V was pared by 4 bases and J by 0 bases, with 12 bases of the junction left unmatched. Germline V gives CDR1 SGHNT, CDR2 YYREEE (reference sequence). CDR3 size: 19 residues. The full variable domain, completed using reference TRBV5-4 and TRBJ2-6, is ETGVTQSPTHLIKTRGQQVTLRCSSQSGHNTVSWYQQALGQGPQFIFQYYREEENGRGNFPPRFSGLQFPNYSSELNVNALELDDSALYLCASSPTLAGPSSGANVLTFGAGSRLTVL.

This clone was recorded at least ten times. Other nucleotide sequences in the sample specify the same CDR3. The chain recombines TRBV5-1 with TRBJ1-2, with TRBD1 matching 8 bases. The CDR3 is made up of 13 amino acids. Germline CDR1 reads SGHRS; CDR2 reads YFSETQ. Losses at the gene ends were 5 bases for V and 6 bases for J; bases not matched to a gene: 6. The CDR3 coding sequence is TGCGCCAGCAGGGCCGGGACAGGAGATGGCTACACCTTC. This translates into CASRAGTGDGYTF.

The V and J genes are TRBV5-1 and TRBJ1-4, with D unresolved. Germline loops: CDR1 SGHRS, CDR2 YFSETQ. The V end lost 2 bases, the J end lost 0 bases, and 8 bases lay between the germline ends. This CDR3 has 15 amino acids. The CDR3 loop is CASSLTVATNEKLFF. The CDR3 nucleotides are TGCGCCAGCAGCTTAACAGTTGCAACTAATGAAAAACTGTTTTTT.

The chain couples TRBV19 to TRBJ2-5; D might be TRBD2 (6 bases). In germline, CDR1 is LNHDA, CDR2 SQIVND (reference sequence). The CDR3 runs to 12 residues. The germline V and J ends were trimmed by 11 bases and 5 bases, with 15 bases remaining between them. CDR3 nucleotides: TGTGCCTCTCGTAGCGGTTGGGAGACCCAGTACTTC. It encodes CASRSGWETQYF.

The V and J genes are TRBV21-1 and TRBJ1-6; TRBD1 is taken as the D call from the table, unchecked against the DNA. TRBV21-1 has pseudogene status. There are 13 residues in the CDR3. The CDR3 loop is CAHRQGENSPLHF. The CDR3 DNA reads TGTGCCCACCGACAGGGAGAGAATTCACCCCTCCACTTT.